These T cell receptor beta chains were read from a single sample in a study of technical replicates of blood from a few donors. Method: immunoSEQ multiplex PCR; TCRdb's copy keeps in-frame clones and lacks some. The table has about 97,000 clones, roughly 96% seen once. Sequenced sample: T cells isolated from PBMCs. Receptor source: a human donor in good health. The CDR3 runs from the conserved cysteine through the conserved F or W. Fields, in order: J gene, CDR3 length, V gene, D gene, clone size, CDR3 DNA, CDR3 protein. A D gene is named only where the DNA matches it firmly. Size is omitted from some rows. Given values are once, few, many or a class for expanded clones.

>TRBJ1-1|10|TRBV21-1|.|.
TGTGCCAGCAGCAAAGCGCGAATTTTCTTT
CASSKARIFF
>TRBJ2-7|11|TRBV2|.|.
TGTGCCAGCAGTGAGACTTACGAGCAGTACTTC
CASSETYEQYF
>TRBJ2-7|13|TRBV6-1|.|once
TGTGCCAGTGACCGGGACATTTCCTACGAGCAGTACTTC
CASDRDISYEQYF
>TRBJ2-1|13|TRBV2|TRBD2|.
TGTGCCAGCGGCCAGCGGGAGGGAGGTGAGCAGTTCTTC
CASGQREGGEQFF
>TRBJ2-2|15|TRBV5-8|.|.
TGTGCCAGCAGCCCCCGGTCCGGGAACACCGGGGAGCTGTTTTTT
CASSPRSGNTGELFF
>TRBJ1-5|13|TRBV28|.|.
TGTGCCAGCAGTTCGCAGGGTAATCAGCCCCAGCATTTT
CASSSQGNQPQHF
>TRBJ2-3|14|TRBV5-1|.|.
TGCGCCAGCAGAATGGCAGGGGACACAGATACGCAGTATTTT
CASRMAGDTDTQYF
>TRBJ1-1|13|TRBV4-1|.|.
TGCGCCAGCAGCCGGGGGGGGACCACTGAAGCTTTCTTT
CASSRGGTTEAFF
>TRBJ2-5|13|TRBV19|TRBD1|.
TGTGCCAGTAGGAGTAGGGGGCTCGGGACCCAGTACTTC
CASRSRGLGTQYF
>TRBJ1-5|14|TRBV7-2|.|once
TGTGCCAGCAGCTTGGGCACTAGCAATCAGCCCCAGCATTTT
CASSLGTSNQPQHF
>TRBJ1-4|14|TRBV5-4|.|.
TGTGCCAGCAGCTTCCCAGGGAACGGTGAAAAACTGTTTTTT
CASSFPGNGEKLFF
>TRBJ2-7|14|TRBV9|.|.
TGTGCCAGCAGCGTAGAGGGGAAACCCTACGAGCAGTACTTC
CASSVEGKPYEQYF
>TRBJ2-7|17|TRBV10-3|.|.
TGTGCCATCAGTGAGGTTAGCAGGGCCAAATCTCCCTACGAGCAGTACTTC
CAISEVSRAKSPYEQYF
>TRBJ2-5|12|TRBV7-6|.|.
TGTGCCAGCAGCTTACCCACGGAGCCCCAGTACTTC
CASSLPTEPQYF
>TRBJ2-1|15|TRBV7-3|TRBD2|.
TGTGCCAGCAGGCTGACTAGCGGGACGGTAAATGAGCAGTTCTTC
CASRLTSGTVNEQFF
>TRBJ2-2|16|TRBV13|TRBD2|.
TGTGCCAGCAGCTTAGGTCTAGCGGGAGATACCGGGGAGCTGTTTTTT
CASSLGLAGDTGELFF
>TRBJ2-1|13|TRBV6-5|.|.
TGTGCCAGCAGTTACTCCGACTCGAATGAGCAGTTCTTC
CASSYSDSNEQFF
>TRBJ2-3|14|TRBV10-3|TRBD2|.
TGTGCCATCAGTGTTAGCGGGATCTCAGATACGCAGTATTTT
CAISVSGISDTQYF
>TRBJ2-1|12|TRBV5-1|.|.
TGCGCCAGCAGCTTGAACAACAATGAGCAGTTCTTC
CASSLNNNEQFF
>TRBJ2-5|15|TRBV6-5|TRBD1|.
TGTGCCAGCAGTCCCTGGACAGGGGATGAGGAGACCCAGTACTTC
CASSPWTGDEETQYF
>TRBJ1-2|15|TRBV4-2|.|.
TGTGCCAGCAGCCAAGTGTCGGAGGGTGACTATGGCTACACCTTC
CASSQVSEGDYGYTF
>TRBJ2-1|14|TRBV19|TRBD1|.
TGTGCCAGTAGTATCGGGACAGGGGGCAATGAGCAGTTCTTC
CASSIGTGGNEQFF
>TRBJ2-7|13|TRBV30|.|.
TGTGCCTGGAGTGTAGTAACAACCTACGAGCAGTACTTC
CAWSVVTTYEQYF
>TRBJ1-2|14|TRBV13|.|.
TGTGCCAGCAGCCGAGGTGACAGACTCTATGGCTACACCTTC
CASSRGDRLYGYTF
>TRBJ1-3|13|TRBV7-6|.|.
TGTGCCAGCAGCTTAGACGAGGGAAACACCATATATTTT
CASSLDEGNTIYF
>TRBJ2-7|11|TRBV6-1|.|.
TGTGCCAGCAGTGAGAGGTACGAGCAGTACTTC
CASSERYEQYF
>TRBJ2-3|17|TRBV19|TRBD2|.
TGTGCCAGTAGTGTCGACCGACTAGCGGGAGGGCCCGATACGCAGTATTTT
CASSVDRLAGGPDTQYF
>TRBJ2-1|13|TRBV5-1|TRBD2|.
TGCGCCAGCAGCCCGGGACTAAACAATGAGCAGTTCTTC
CASSPGLNNEQFF
>TRBJ1-5|13|TRBV2|.|.
TGTGCCAGCACCTCAGGGTACAATCAGCCCCAGCATTTT
CASTSGYNQPQHF
>TRBJ2-3|15|TRBV4-3|.|.
TGCGCCAGCAGCCAAGCTATCGGGAGAACAGATACGCAGTATTTT
CASSQAIGRTDTQYF
>TRBJ2-2|15|TRBV2|.|.
TGTGCCAGCAGTGAATACCCAGGGGTCACCGGGGAGCTGTTTTTT
CASSEYPGVTGELFF
>TRBJ2-1|13|TRBV9|.|.
TGTGCCAGCAGCGTTGACAGCTACAATGAGCAGTTCTTC
CASSVDSYNEQFF
>TRBJ2-1|14|TRBV6-4|TRBD1|.
TGTGCCAGCAGTGAGACAGGGTTCTACAATGAGCAGTTCTTC
CASSETGFYNEQFF
>TRBJ1-5|14|TRBV15|.|.
TGTGCCACCAGCAGAGAACAGTTCAATCAGCCCCAGCATTTT
CATSREQFNQPQHF
>TRBJ2-3|15|TRBV6-5|TRBD2|.
TGTGCCAGCAGTTGGACTAGCGGGAGAACAGATACGCAGTATTTT
CASSWTSGRTDTQYF
>TRBJ2-5|16|TRBV5-1|TRBD1|once
TGCGCCAGCAGCGGGACCGGGACAGGGGGACCGGGGACCCAGTACTTC
CASSGTGTGGPGTQYF
>TRBJ1-5|14|TRBV28|.|.
TGTGCCAGCAGTCAGCCGGGGGGCTATCAGCCCCAGCATTTT
CASSQPGGYQPQHF
>TRBJ1-2|14|TRBV19|.|.
TGTGCCAGTAGTGCCGGACAGACGGCCTATGGCTACACCTTC
CASSAGQTAYGYTF
>TRBJ2-3|17|TRBV7-2|TRBD2|.
TGTGCCAGCAGCAGTGCCGGGACTAGCCCCTACACAGATACGCAGTATTTT
CASSSAGTSPYTDTQYF
>TRBJ2-7|14|TRBV6-1|.|.
TGTGCCAGCAGTGAATACATCTCCTCCTACGAGCAGTACTTC
CASSEYISSYEQYF
>TRBJ2-7|16|TRBV4-2|TRBD2|.
TGTGCCAGCAGCAAGGGACTAGCGGGAGGAATTTACGAGCAGTACTTC
CASSKGLAGGIYEQYF
>TRBJ2-1|15|TRBV9|.|.
TGTGCCAGCAGCGTAGCGGACGGGAGCTACAATGAGCAGTTCTTC
CASSVADGSYNEQFF
>TRBJ1-2|16|TRBV5-4|TRBD1|.
TGTGCCAGCAGCTCGAACGTACCGGGACAGGGAGGTGGCTACACCTTC
CASSSNVPGQGGGYTF
>TRBJ2-5|14|TRBV28|TRBD2|.
TGTGCCACCAGTTACGGGGGGGGGCAAGAGACCCAGTACTTC
CATSYGGGQETQYF
>TRBJ1-3|15|TRBV9|.|once
TGTGCCAGCAGCCCACTCCCAGGGGTGGGAAACACCATATATTTT
CASSPLPGVGNTIYF
>TRBJ2-1|15|TRBV6-4|TRBD1|.
TGTGCCAGCAGACGGACAGGGGACTCCTACAATGAGCAGTTCTTC
CASRRTGDSYNEQFF
>TRBJ2-3|15|TRBV6-4|TRBD2|.
TGTGCCAGCAGTGAGCAAGCGGGAGTTTCGGATACGCAGTATTTT
CASSEQAGVSDTQYF
>TRBJ1-2|13|TRBV7-2|.|.
TGTGCCAGCAGCTTAGCGGGCTGGGATGGCTACACCTTC
CASSLAGWDGYTF
>TRBJ2-7|15|TRBV4-1|TRBD2|.
TGCGCCAGCAGCCCGGCTAGCGGGAGAAGCAACGAGCAGTACTTC
CASSPASGRSNEQYF
>TRBJ2-1|16|TRBV7-9|TRBD2|.
TGTGCCAGCAGTCCTACTAGCGAGTGGGGCCTCAATGAGCAGTTCTTC
CASSPTSEWGLNEQFF
>TRBJ2-1|16|TRBV13|TRBD2|.
TGTGCCAGCAGCTTATCCCGACTAGCGGGGTACAATGAGCAGTTCTTC
CASSLSRLAGYNEQFF
>TRBJ2-1|14|TRBV6-1|.|.
TGTGCCAGCAGTGTCAGCAGCGCATACAATGAGCAGTTCTTC
CASSVSSAYNEQFF
>TRBJ2-2|14|TRBV27|.|.
TGTGCCAGCAGTAGGGCCATACAGGCCGGGGAGCTGTTTTTT
CASSRAIQAGELFF
>TRBJ2-2|15|TRBV4-1|.|.
TGCGCCAGCAGCCAAGGACTGGAAAGCACCGGGGAGCTGTTTTTT
CASSQGLESTGELFF
>TRBJ1-1|13|TRBV9|.|.
TGTGCCTCGGGGAGGGGCCCGACAACTGAAGCTTTCTTT
CASGRGPTTEAFF
>TRBJ1-5|12|TRBV7-2|.|.
TGTGCCAGCAGCTTAGACGGGCAGCCCCAGCATTTT
CASSLDGQPQHF
>TRBJ1-2|13|TRBV27|.|.
TGTGCCAGCAGTTCACTTGGGACATCCGGCTACACCTTC
CASSSLGTSGYTF
>TRBJ2-1|16|TRBV5-1|TRBD2|.
TGCGCCAGCAGCTTGCGCGGGAGGGGCCCCTACAATGAGCAGTTCTTC
CASSLRGRGPYNEQFF
>TRBJ1-1|14|TRBV6-1|TRBD1|.
TGTGCCAGCAGTCCACGGGAGGACAGGGGACAAGCTTTCTTT
CASSPREDRGQAFF
>TRBJ2-2|14|TRBV19|TRBD1|few
TGTGCCAGTAGAAGGACAGGGGCCACCGGGGAGCTGTTTTTT
CASRRTGATGELFF